This T cell receptor beta chain stems from a study of blood T cell repertoires in COVID-19. Study summary: COVID-19 samples collected from the United States, Italy and Spain covered acute and convalescent phases. T cells, B-cell-depleted T cells, or PBMCs provided the cDNA or gDNA that served as material.

Per the original data handling: Quantification of nucleated cells was approximated via reference gene primer amplification. TCRdb's copy holds only in-frame clones and misses some; the assay was immunoSEQ multiplex PCR. V and J calls and clone size are given by that table; D and trimming were obtained from the DNA. The profile shows 90,000 or so clones, over 65% of them singletons. Trimming shortened V by 3 bases and J by 4 bases, and 3 bases separated the two germline ends. The CDR3 is 11 residues long. The germline V gene has CDR1 LNHDA and CDR2 SQIVND (reference sequence). This TCR was sampled from a human donor in a cohort sampled during active COVID-19. The chain carries TRBV19 and TRBJ1-1; D remains ambiguous. Sequenced input: peripheral blood. The CDR3 region has the DNA TGTGCCAGTAGTATGAGCACTGAAGCTTTCTTT. It yields the protein CASSMSTEAFF.